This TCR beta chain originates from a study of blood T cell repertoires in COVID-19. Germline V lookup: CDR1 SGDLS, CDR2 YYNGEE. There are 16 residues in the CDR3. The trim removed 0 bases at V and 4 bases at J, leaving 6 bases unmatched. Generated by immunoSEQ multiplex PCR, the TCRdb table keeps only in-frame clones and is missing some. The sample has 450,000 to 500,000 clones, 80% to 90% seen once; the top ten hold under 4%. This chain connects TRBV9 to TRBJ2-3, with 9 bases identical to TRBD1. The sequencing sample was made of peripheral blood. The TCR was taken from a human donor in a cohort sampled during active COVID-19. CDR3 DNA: TGTGCCAGCAGCGTAGAGGACAGGGGATCCGCAGATACGCAGTATTTT. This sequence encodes CASSVEDRGSADTQYF.